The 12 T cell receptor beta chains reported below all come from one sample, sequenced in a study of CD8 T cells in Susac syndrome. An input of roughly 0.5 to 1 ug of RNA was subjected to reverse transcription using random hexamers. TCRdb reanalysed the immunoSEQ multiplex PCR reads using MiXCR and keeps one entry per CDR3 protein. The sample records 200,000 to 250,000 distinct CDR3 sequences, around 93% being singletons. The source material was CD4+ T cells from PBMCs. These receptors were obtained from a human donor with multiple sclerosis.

The CDR3 bases are TGTGCCAGCAGTCCTCGGGAGGGCTACACCTTC. It specifies CASSPREGYTF. The chain uses TRBV6-6 and TRBJ1-2; no clear D gene. Trimming pared 5 bases from V and 8 bases from J, leaving 9 bases between. CDR1 and CDR2 (germline): MNHNY, SVGAGI (reference sequence). CDR3 length: 11 residues.

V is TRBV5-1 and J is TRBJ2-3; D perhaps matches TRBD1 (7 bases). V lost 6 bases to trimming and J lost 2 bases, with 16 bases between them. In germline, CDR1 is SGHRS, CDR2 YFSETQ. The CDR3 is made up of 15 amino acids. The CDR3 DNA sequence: TGCGCCAGCACCCAGGGGGGAGGACACACAGATACGCAGTATTTT. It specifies CASTQGGGHTDTQYF.

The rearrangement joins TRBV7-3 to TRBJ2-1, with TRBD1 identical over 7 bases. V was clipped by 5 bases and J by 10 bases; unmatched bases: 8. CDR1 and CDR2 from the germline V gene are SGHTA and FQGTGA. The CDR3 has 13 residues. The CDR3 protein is CASSPRQGREQFF. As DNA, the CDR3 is TGTGCCAGCAGCCCGCGACAGGGACGGGAGCAGTTCTTC.

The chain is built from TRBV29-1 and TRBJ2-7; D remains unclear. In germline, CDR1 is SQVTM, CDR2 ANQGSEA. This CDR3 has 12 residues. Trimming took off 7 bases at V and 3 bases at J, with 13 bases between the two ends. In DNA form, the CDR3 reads TGCAGCGCCGGCAGAGAAGGCTACGAGCAGTACTTC. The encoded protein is CSAGREGYEQYF.

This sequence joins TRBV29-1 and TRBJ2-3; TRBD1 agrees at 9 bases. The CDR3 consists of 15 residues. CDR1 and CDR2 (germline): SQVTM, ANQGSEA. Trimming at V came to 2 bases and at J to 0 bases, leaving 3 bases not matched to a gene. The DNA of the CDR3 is TGCAGCGTTGAAAAGGGACAGGGAAGCACAGATACGCAGTATTTT. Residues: CSVEKGQGSTDTQYF.

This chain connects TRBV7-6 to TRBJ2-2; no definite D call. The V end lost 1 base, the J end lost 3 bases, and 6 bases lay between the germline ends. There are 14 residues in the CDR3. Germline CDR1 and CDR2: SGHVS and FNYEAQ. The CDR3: CASSLEGHTGELFF. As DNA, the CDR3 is TGTGCCAGCAGCTTAGAGGGCCACACCGGGGAGCTGTTTTTT.

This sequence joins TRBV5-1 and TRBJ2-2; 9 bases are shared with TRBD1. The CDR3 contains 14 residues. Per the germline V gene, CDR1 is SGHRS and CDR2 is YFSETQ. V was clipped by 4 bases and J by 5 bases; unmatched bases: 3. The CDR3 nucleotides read TGCGCCAGCAGCCTTGGGACAGGGACCGGGGAGCTGTTTTTT. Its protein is CASSLGTGTGELFF.

The CDR3 DNA reads as TGTGCCAGCAGCCCGCTTACCGGGACCGGCAATCAGCCCCAGCATTTT. Translated: CASSPLTGTGNQPQHF. The chain recombines TRBV7-9 with TRBJ1-5; D perhaps matches TRBD1 (5 bases). From germline, CDR1 is SEHNR and CDR2 FQNEAQ (reference sequence). V gave up 5 bases and J gave up 2 bases, with 16 bases separating them. This CDR3 region has 16 residues.

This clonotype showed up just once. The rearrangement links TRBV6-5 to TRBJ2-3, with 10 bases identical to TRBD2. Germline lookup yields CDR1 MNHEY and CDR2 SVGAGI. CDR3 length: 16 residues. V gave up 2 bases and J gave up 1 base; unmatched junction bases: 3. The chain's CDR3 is CASSYSGGAGTDTQYF. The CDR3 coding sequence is TGTGCCAGCAGTTACAGCGGGGGGGCCGGCACAGATACGCAGTATTTT.

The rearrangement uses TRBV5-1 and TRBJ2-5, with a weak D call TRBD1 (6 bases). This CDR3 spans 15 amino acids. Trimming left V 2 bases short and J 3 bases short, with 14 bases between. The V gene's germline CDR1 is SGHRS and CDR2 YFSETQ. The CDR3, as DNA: TGCGCCAGCAGCTTCGGCAGGGGTTGGGAAGAGACCCAGTACTTC. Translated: CASSFGRGWEETQYF.

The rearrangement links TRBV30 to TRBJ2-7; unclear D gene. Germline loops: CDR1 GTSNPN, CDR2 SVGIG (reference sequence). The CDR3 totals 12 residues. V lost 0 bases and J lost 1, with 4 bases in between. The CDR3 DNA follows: TGTGCCTGGAGTGTTTTATCCTACGAGCAGTACTTC. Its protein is CAWSVLSYEQYF.

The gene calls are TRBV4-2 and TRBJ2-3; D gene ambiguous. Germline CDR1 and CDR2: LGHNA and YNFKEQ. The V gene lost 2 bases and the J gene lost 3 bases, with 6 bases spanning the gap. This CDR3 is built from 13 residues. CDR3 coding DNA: TGTGCCAGCAGCCAATACCGTACAGATACGCAGTATTTT. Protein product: CASSQYRTDTQYF.